Listed below are T cell receptor beta chains from one sample, sequenced in a study of blood T cells in healthy people across ages. One entry per CDR3 protein, called by TCRdb with MiXCR from the 5' RACE reads. Seen here are about 1,500,000 distinct CDR3 sequences, under 30% observed once, and the top ten hold roughly 8%. What was sequenced was blood. The receptors shown here come from a woman aged 25 to 39 in good health. Both conserved end residues are trimmed from each CDR3.

j_call v_call cdr3_aa
TRBJ2-7 TRBV29-1 SVEAPEGYEQY
TRBJ1-5 TRBV2 ASKSRDQPQH
TRBJ2-4 TRBV12-3/TRBV12-4 ASSLIASGLSGDIQY
TRBJ2-3 TRBV27 ASRGFGVGPTDTQY
TRBJ2-7 TRBV3-1 ASSRTDEQY
TRBJ2-7 TRBV28 ASSSLGLFHEQY
TRBJ2-5 TRBV5-1 AGSPGTKLQETQY
TRBJ2-5 TRBV7-2 ASSLSLAGGVVDFGEQY
TRBJ2-1 TRBV11-2 ASSLDRGGRVYNEQF
TRBJ1-2 TRBV28 ASRDSGYT
TRBJ2-5 TRBV27 ASSLGPGTGEETQY
TRBJ2-5 TRBV10-3 AISDPGGGQETQY
TRBJ1-1 TRBV29-1 SAVIANTEAF
TRBJ2-1 TRBV5-1 ASRASGSPYNEQF
TRBJ2-3 TRBV5-1 ASSLAGIRTDTQY
TRBJ2-5 TRBV29-1 SVKVFQETQY
. TRBV12-5 ASQESSYNEQY
TRBJ2-5 TRBV29-1 SESAGGETQY
TRBJ2-3 TRBV5-1 ASSDGGSGDTQY
TRBJ2-1 TRBV20-1 SAAMLGEQF
TRBJ1-5 TRBV12-3/TRBV12-4 ASSLDPGGNQPQH
TRBJ2-3 TRBV29-1 SDREVATDTQY
TRBJ2-1 TRBV7-9 ASCLAQTGRNEQF
TRBJ2-3 TRBV29-1 SVYAGPPTDTQY
TRBJ1-1 TRBV19 ASTLNGEEPYTEAF
TRBJ2-7 TRBV20-1 SAEKGQGLSSEQY
TRBJ2-5 TRBV12-3/TRBV12-4 ASSLRADLETQY
TRBJ2-7 TRBV7-9 ASSLGSRESYEQY